This T cell receptor beta chain was obtained from a study of cytomegalovirus exposure and HLA in healthy donors. CDR1 SGHTA and CDR2 FQGNSA come from the germline V gene. V was pared by 3 bases and J by 2 bases, with 9 bases of the junction left unmatched. The CDR3 is made up of 16 amino acids. The donors were members of the approximately 130-subject validation cohort (separate from the roughly 680-subject first cohort). Study-level findings and limits: TCR clusters originating in the first cohort tended to co-occur in the 120 validation repertoires, according to a later analysis. Specific recognition of CMV antigens was confirmed in vitro for a few chains (all CMV-associated). It was reportedly the case that the classifier diagnosed cytomegalovirus status with high specificity and sensitivity.

Some clones are missing from TCRdb's copy, which holds only in-frame ones; the method was immunoSEQ multiplex PCR. The sample lists 150,000 to 200,000 clones; approximately 86% were seen once. Note on this clone: The antigen is not known.

The source material was PBMCs. The genes are TRBV7-2 and TRBJ2-7; 8 bases align to TRBD1. The sequence was collected from a woman between 18 and 29 years old in good health and CMV-seronegative. CDR3 coding DNA: TGTGCCAGCAGCTTCCTAGGACAGGGAGGTGCCTACGAGCAGTACTTC. It translates to CASSFLGQGGAYEQYF.